These 9 T cell receptor beta chains share one sample of origin, sequenced in a study of blood T cell repertoires in COVID-19 (dated by TCRdb to 2018 to 2020). The library was prepared using the immunoSEQ multiplex PCR assay. TCRdb carries this immuneACCESS record with in-frame sequences only. Its versions omit some clonotypes, under half of them owing to an unresolved V gene in the studies checked, with the rest unexplained. This sample has about 36,000 clones in its table, and about three quarters of those were observed once. Of the sample, over 9.5% falls within the top ten clones. What was sequenced was peripheral blood. These receptors came from a man in his 70s with COVID-19, enrolled during active disease.

The V call is TRBV11-3, the J call TRBJ1-3, with D possibly being TRBD1 (5 bases). The V gene's germline CDR1 is SGHNT and CDR2 YENEEA. Trimming cost V 3 bases and J 4 bases, with 10 bases left between them. The CDR3 consists of 14 residues. CDR3 sequence: CASSLGGRGNTIYF. For the CDR3, the DNA is TGTGCCAGCAGCTTGGGGGGTCGAGGAAACACCATATATTTT. The variable domain in full, completed from reference TRBV11-3 and TRBJ1-3, reads EAGVVQSPRYKIIEKKQPVAFWCNPISGHNTLYWYLQNLGQGPELLIRYENEEAVDDSQLPKDRFSAERLKGVDSTLKIQPAELGDSAVYLCASSLGGRGNTIYFGEGSWLTVV.

The rearrangement links TRBV10-1 to TRBJ1-1, with a weak D call TRBD1 (5 bases). The germline V and J ends were trimmed by 5 bases and 5 bases, with 9 bases remaining between them. Per germline, CDR1 WNHNN and CDR2 SYGVQD (reference sequence). The CDR3 has 12 residues. The CDR3 DNA follows: TGCGCCAGCAGTAGGGGAGGGACTGAAGCTTTCTTT. This codes for CASSRGGTEAFF.

For this clone: The junction and the germline gene differ at one end; a read error may be behind it. CDR3 bases: TGTGCCAGCAGCTTAAATGTGGAAGGGGTCCGGCTCTTC. Protein: CASSLNVEGVRLF. The V gene is TRBV7-3, the J gene TRBJ1-2; tentative D call: TRBD1 (5 bases). This CDR3 has 13 amino acids. Germline CDR1 SGHTA, CDR2 FQGTGA.

This clone showed up just once. This chain joins TRBV10-3 and TRBJ1-1, with D unresolved. CDR1 ENHRY and CDR2 SYGVKD come from the germline V gene. Trimming took 8 bases from V and 3 from J, leaving 7 bases between them. The CDR3 is made up of 11 amino acids. The CDR3 reads CAIRRDTEAFF. The CDR3, as DNA: TGTGCCATCCGGCGGGACACTGAAGCTTTCTTT.

This clone has a handful of counts. The rearrangement links TRBV18 to TRBJ1-2, with D possibly being TRBD1 (5 bases). Germline V gene data show CDR1 as KGHSH and CDR2 as LQKENI. The CDR3 contains 13 residues. Trimming took off 6 bases at V and 2 bases at J, with 10 bases between the two ends. CDR3 sequence (DNA): TGTGCCAGCTCCTACGACAGAAACTATGGCTACACCTTC. Its translation is CASSYDRNYGYTF.

The rearrangement links TRBV25-1 to TRBJ2-1; D might be TRBD1 (6 bases). This CDR3 comprises 12 residues. V was pared by 5 bases and J by 12 bases, with 14 bases between. From germline, CDR1 is MGHDK and CDR2 SYGVNS. The DNA of the CDR3 is TGTGCCAGCAGTCAAACAGGGTTTTTGCAGTTCTTC. Protein sequence: CASSQTGFLQFF.

This rearrangement joins TRBV7-2 to TRBJ1-2; 7 positions agree with TRBD1. J lost 7 bases, V lost 0 bases, and 8 bases had no gene match. Germline V gene sequence: CDR1 SGHTA, CDR2 FQGNSA. The CDR3 spans 15 residues. Written as DNA, the CDR3 is TGTGCCAGCAGCTTAGCCATCGGACAGGCTACTGGCTACACCTTC. This gives the protein CASSLAIGQATGYTF.

This clone was observed a single time. The chain couples TRBV18 to TRBJ1-1; D is unclear. V was trimmed by 2 bases and J by 11 bases, leaving 15 bases between them. The CDR3 has 13 residues. From germline, CDR1 is KGHSH and CDR2 LQKENI. The CDR3 bases are TGTGCCAGCTCACCAACCGGGTCAATAAAGGCTTTCTTT. Translation gives CASSPTGSIKAFF.

The CDR3 sequence: CASRFLEGGGELFF. The DNA for the CDR3 is TGTGCCAGCAGATTCCTCGAGGGTGGCGGGGAGCTGTTTTTT. V usage is TRBV11-2 and J usage is TRBJ2-2; D perhaps matches TRBD2 (5 bases). The CDR3 is 14 amino acids. CDR1 and CDR2 from the germline V gene are SGHAT and FQNNGV. V was shortened by 6 bases and J by 7 bases, with 15 bases between the two germline ends.